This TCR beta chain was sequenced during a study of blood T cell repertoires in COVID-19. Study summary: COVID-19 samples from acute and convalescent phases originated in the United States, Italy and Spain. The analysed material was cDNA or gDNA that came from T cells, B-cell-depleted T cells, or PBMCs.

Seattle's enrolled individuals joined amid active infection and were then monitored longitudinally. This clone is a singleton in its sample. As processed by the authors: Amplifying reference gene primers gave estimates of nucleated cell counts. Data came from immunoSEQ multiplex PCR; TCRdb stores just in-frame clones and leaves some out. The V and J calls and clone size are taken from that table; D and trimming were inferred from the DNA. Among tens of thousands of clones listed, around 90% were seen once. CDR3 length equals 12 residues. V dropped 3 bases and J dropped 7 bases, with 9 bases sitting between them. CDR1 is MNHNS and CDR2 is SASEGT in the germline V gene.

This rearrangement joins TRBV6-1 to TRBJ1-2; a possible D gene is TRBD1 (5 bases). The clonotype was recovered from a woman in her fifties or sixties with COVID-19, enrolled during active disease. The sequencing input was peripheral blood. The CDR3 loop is CASSDRVFGYTF. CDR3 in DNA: TGTGCCAGCAGTGACAGGGTTTTTGGCTACACCTTC.